This TCR beta chain emerged from a study of blood T cell repertoires in COVID-19. The germline V gene encodes CDR1 LNHDA and CDR2 SQIVND (reference sequence). V trimming: 6 bases; J trimming: 9 bases; junction bases outside the gene matches: 10. CDR3 length: 14 residues. A single count supports this clone. Methods used by the authors: Estimated nucleated cell counts came from reference gene primer amplification. Assay used: immunoSEQ multiplex PCR; TCRdb lists only in-frame clones, some missing. The V and J calls and clone size were taken over from that table, and D and trimming were inferred from the DNA. The repertoire consists of roughly 190,000 clones, with more than 70% occurring once and the leading ten covering roughly 7.7%.

The sequence was collected from a woman aged 60-75 years with acute or convalescent COVID-19. Sequenced: peripheral blood. The chain employs TRBV19 and TRBJ2-1; 8 bases line up with TRBD2. The CDR3 coding sequence is TGTGCCAGTAGAGGAAGCGGGAGTCACAGTGAGCAGTTCTTC. It codes for CASRGSGSHSEQFF.